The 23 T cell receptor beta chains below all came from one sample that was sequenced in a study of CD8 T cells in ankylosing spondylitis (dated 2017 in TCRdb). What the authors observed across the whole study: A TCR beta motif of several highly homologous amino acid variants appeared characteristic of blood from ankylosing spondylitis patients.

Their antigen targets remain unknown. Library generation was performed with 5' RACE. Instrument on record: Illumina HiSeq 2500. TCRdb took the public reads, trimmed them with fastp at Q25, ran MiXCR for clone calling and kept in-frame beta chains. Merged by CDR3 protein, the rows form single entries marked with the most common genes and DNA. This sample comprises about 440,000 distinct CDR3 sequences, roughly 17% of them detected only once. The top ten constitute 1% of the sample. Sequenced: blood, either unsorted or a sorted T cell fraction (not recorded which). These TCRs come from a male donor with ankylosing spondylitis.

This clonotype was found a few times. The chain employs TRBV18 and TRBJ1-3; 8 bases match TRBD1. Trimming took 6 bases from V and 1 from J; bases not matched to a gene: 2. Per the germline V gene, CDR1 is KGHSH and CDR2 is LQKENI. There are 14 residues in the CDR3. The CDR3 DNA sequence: TGTGCCAGCTCTGGGACAGGATCTGGAAACACCATATATTTT. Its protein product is CASSGTGSGNTIYF.

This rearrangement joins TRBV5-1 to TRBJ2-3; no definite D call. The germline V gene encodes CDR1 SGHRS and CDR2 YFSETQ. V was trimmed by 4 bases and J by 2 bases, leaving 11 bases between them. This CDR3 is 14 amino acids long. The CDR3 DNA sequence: TGCGCCAGCAGCCCGAGGCAGGACACAGATACGCAGTATTTT. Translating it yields CASSPRQDTDTQYF.

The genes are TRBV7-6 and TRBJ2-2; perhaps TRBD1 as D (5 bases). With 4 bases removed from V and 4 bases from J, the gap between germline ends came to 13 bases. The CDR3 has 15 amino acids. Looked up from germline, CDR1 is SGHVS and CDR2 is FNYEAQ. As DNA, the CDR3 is TGTGCCAGCAGCTCTTACAGGACCTTCACCGGGGAGCTGTTTTTT. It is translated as CASSSYRTFTGELFF.

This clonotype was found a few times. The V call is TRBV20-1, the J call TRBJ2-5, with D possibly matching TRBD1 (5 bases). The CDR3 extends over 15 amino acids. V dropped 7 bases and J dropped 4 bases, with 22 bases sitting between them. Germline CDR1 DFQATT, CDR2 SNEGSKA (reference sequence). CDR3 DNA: TGCAGTGGGGCAGGGCATAGGGTGCGAGGAGAGACCCAGTACTTC. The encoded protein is CSGAGHRVRGETQYF.

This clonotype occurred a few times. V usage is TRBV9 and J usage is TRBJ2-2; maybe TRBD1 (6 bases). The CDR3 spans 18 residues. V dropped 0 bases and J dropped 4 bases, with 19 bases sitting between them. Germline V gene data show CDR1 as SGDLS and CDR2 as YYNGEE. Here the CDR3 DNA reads TGTGCCAGCAGCGTAGCTACCTTGGGAAGGGGGAGCACCGGGGAGCTGTTTTTT. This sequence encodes CASSVATLGRGSTGELFF.

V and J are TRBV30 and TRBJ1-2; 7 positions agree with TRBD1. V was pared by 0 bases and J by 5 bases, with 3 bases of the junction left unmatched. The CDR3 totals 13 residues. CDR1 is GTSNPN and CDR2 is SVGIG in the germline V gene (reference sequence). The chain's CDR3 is CAWSVEGAYGYTF. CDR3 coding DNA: TGTGCCTGGAGTGTTGAGGGGGCGTATGGCTACACCTTC.

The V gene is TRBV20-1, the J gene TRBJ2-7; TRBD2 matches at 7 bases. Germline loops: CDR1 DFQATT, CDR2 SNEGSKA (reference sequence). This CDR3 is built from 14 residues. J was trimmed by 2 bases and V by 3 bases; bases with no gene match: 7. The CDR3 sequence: CSARGGGDPYEQYF. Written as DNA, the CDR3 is TGCAGTGCTAGGGGTGGGGGGGACCCCTACGAGCAGTACTTC.

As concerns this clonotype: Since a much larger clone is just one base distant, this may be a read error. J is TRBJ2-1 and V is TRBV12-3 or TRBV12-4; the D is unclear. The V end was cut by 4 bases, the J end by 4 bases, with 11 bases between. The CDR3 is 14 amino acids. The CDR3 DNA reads TGTGCCAGCAGTTCCCCCGGATATTACAATGAGCAGTTCTTC. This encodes CASSSPGYYNEQFF.

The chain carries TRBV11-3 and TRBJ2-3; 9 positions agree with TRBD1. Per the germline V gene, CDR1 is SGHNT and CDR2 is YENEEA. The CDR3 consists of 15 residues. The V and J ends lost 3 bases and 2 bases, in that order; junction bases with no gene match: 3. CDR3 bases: TGTGCCAGCAGCTTGGACAGGGGAGCCACAGATACGCAGTATTTT. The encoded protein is CASSLDRGATDTQYF.

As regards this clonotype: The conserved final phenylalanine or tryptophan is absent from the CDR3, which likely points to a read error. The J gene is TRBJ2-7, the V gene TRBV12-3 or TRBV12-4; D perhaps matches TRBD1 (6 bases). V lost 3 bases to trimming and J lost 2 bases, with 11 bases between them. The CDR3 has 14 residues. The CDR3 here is CASSLTGGPYEQYY. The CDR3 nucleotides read TGTGCCAGCAGTTTGACAGGAGGACCCTACGAGCAGTACTAC.

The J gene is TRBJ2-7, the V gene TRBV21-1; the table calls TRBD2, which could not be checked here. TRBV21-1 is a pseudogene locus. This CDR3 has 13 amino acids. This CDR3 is CASSKADEGEQYF. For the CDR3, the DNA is TGTGCCAGCAGCAAAGCAGATGAGGGCGAGCAGTACTTC.

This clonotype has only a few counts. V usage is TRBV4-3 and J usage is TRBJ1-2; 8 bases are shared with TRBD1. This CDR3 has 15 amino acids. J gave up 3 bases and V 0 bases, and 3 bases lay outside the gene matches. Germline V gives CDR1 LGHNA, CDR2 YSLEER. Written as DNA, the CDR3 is TGCGCCAGCAGCCAAGATAGGACAGGGTACTATGGCTACACCTTC. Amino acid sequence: CASSQDRTGYYGYTF.

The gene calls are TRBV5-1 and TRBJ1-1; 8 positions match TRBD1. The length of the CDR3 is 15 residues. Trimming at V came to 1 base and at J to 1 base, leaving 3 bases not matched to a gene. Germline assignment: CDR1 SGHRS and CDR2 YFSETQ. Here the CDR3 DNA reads TGCGCCAGCAGCTTGTTGCAGGGGGCGAACACTGAAGCTTTCTTT. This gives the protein CASSLLQGANTEAFF.

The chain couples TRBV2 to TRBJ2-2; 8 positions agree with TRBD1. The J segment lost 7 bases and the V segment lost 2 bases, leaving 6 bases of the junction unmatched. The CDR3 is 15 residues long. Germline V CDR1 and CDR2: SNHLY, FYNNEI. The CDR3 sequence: CASSERQGAIGELFF. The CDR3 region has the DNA TGTGCCAGCAGTGAACGGCAGGGGGCTATCGGGGAGCTGTTTTTT.

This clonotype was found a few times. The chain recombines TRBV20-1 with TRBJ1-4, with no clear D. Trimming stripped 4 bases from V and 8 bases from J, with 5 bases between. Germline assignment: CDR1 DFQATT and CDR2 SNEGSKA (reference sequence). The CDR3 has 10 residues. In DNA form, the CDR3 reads TGCAGTGCTATGTACGAAAAACTGTTTTTT. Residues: CSAMYEKLFF.

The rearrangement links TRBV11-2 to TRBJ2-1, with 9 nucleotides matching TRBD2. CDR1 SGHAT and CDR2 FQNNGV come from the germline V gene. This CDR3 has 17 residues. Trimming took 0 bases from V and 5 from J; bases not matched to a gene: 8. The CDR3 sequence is CASSLDSGTSRHNEQFF. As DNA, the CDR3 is TGTGCCAGCAGCTTAGACTCCGGGACTAGCAGACACAATGAGCAGTTCTTC.

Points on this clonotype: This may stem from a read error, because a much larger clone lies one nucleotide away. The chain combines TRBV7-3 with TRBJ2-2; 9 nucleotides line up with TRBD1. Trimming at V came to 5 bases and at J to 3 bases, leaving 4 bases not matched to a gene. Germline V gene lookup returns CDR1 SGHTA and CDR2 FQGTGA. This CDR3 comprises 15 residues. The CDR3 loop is CASSPRTGDTGELFF. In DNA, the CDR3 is TGTGCCAGCAGCCCCCGGACAGGGGACACCGGGGAGCTGTTTTTT.

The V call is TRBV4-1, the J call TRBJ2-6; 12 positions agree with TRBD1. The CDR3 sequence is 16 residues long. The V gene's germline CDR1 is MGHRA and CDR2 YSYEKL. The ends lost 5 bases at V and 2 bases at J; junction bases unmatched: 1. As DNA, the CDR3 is TGCGCCAGCAGCGGGACAGGGGGCGCTGGGGCCAACGTCCTGACTTTC. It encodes CASSGTGGAGANVLTF.

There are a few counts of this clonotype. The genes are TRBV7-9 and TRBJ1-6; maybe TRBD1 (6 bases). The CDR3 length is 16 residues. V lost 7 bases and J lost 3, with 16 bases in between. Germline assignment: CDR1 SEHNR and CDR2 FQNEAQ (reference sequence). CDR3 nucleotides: TGTGCCAGCACCCTGACAGGAACCCACTATAATTCACCCCTCCACTTT. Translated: CASTLTGTHYNSPLHF.

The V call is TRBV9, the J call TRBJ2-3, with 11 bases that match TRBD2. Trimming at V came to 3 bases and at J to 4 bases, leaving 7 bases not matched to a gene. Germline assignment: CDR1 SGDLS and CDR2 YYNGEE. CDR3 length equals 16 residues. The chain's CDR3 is CASSAQTSGIPDTQYF. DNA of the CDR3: TGTGCCAGCAGCGCCCAGACTAGCGGGATCCCAGATACGCAGTATTTT. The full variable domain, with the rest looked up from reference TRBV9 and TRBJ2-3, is DSGVTQTPKHLITATGQRVTLRCSPRSGDLSVYWYQQSLDQGLQFLIQYYNGEERAKGNILERFSAQQFPDLHSELNLSSLELGDSALYFCASSAQTSGIPDTQYFGPGTRLTVL.

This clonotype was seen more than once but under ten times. CDR3 residues: CASSYRGPTEAFF. The CDR3 coding sequence is TGTGCCAGCAGTTACAGGGGGCCCACTGAAGCTTTCTTT. The chain recombines TRBV6-2 or TRBV6-3 with TRBJ1-1, with TRBD1 matching 7 bases. This CDR3 region has 13 residues. Germline-derived CDR1 and CDR2 are MNHEY and SVGEGT. J was trimmed by 4 bases and V by 2 bases; bases with no gene match: 1.

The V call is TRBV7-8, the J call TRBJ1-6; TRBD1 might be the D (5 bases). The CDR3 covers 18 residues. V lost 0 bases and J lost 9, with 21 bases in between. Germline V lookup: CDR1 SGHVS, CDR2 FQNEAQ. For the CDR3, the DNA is TGTGCCAGCAGCTTAGCAGGGGCCGTCGTGGCTATGGGTTCACCCCTCCACTTT. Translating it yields CASSLAGAVVAMGSPLHF.

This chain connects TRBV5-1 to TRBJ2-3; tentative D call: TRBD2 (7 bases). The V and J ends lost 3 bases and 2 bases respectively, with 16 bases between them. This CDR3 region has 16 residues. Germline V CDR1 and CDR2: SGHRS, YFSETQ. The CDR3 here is CASSSNAGAATDTQYF. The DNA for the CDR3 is TGCGCCAGCAGCTCGAACGCGGGGGCCGCCACAGATACGCAGTATTTT.